A single TCR beta chain is shown here with its context. The data stem from a study of Graves' ophthalmopathy and Graves' hyperthyroidism. RNA served as the template for amplifying TCR beta CDR3 regions. HTBI primers primed a first-round RT-PCR, and a second-round multiplex PCR followed. TCRdb re-called the multiplex PCR reads with MiXCR, one entry per CDR3 protein. The data contain more than 550,000 distinct CDR3 sequences, more than 40% of them seen just once; the ten biggest clones take up more than 2.5%. Exclusion covered patients with other autoimmune diseases or uncontrolled infections (as well as pregnancy or lactation). The J segment lost 5 bases and the V segment lost 2 bases, leaving 12 bases of the junction unmatched. The CDR3 consists of 18 residues. From germline, CDR1 is SGHAT and CDR2 FQDESV (reference sequence).

This sequence was found in an adult man with Graves' ophthalmopathy. The gene calls are TRBV11-1 and TRBJ1-5; TRBD1 matches 10 bases. The sample taken for sequencing was peripheral blood. As DNA, the CDR3 is TGTGCCAGCAGCTTAAATAGTCTCGGGACAGGGGACCATCAGCCCCAGCATTTT. As protein: CASSLNSLGTGDHQPQHF.